This T cell receptor beta chain was captured in a study of cytomegalovirus exposure and HLA in healthy donors. Study findings and constraints: For most TCR sequences rarity was the rule, although some public TCRs occurred in many donors. A few of the chains that were CMV-associated were confirmed in vitro to be specific for CMV antigens. The tendency of first-cohort TCR clusters to co-occur in the 120 or so validation repertoires was the finding of a later analysis.

CDR3 length: 17 residues. Data came from immunoSEQ multiplex PCR; TCRdb stores just in-frame clones and leaves some out. The repertoire holds some 220,000 clones, 80% to 95% seen once, with around 1% in the top ten. Concerning this clone: Its specificity is not known.

The J gene is TRBJ2-2, the V gene TRBV1; whether TRBD2, the table's D call, matches the DNA was not checked. TRBV1 has pseudogene status. The sample comprised PBMCs. This receptor was identified in a woman under 30 in good health and CMV-seronegative. The CDR3 sequence: CTSSYFYGLAGAGELFF. In DNA form, the CDR3 reads TGCACCAGCAGCTATTTTTATGGTCTAGCGGGAGCCGGGGAGCTGTTTTTT.